These 4 T cell receptor beta chains share one sample of origin, sequenced in a study of blood T cell repertoires in COVID-19. This table comes from immunoSEQ multiplex PCR, and its TCRdb copy is limited to in-frame clones, with some not included. This table holds 65,000 to 100,000 clones, under 85% found once. The material sequenced was peripheral blood. The receptors were sampled from a human donor in a cohort sampled during active COVID-19.

V gene TRBV5-1 combines with J gene TRBJ1-2; D remains unclear. With 2 bases removed from V and 4 bases from J, the gap between germline ends came to 15 bases. The CDR3 length is 15 residues. Germline V gene lookup returns CDR1 SGHRS and CDR2 YFSETQ. CDR3 sequence (DNA): TGCGCCAGCAGCTTTGGCGGAACGAACCCCTATGGCTACACCTTC. Protein product: CASSFGGTNPYGYTF.

V is TRBV11-3 and J is TRBJ1-1; the D gene is possibly TRBD1 (6 bases). The germline V gene encodes CDR1 SGHNT and CDR2 YENEEA. Trimming left V 1 base short and J 0 bases short, with 15 bases between. CDR3 length: 17 amino acids. In DNA form, the CDR3 reads TGTGCCAGCAGCTTAGCGGGTGGGACACAAATGAACACTGAAGCTTTCTTT. Translated, it gives CASSLAGGTQMNTEAFF.

As concerns this clone: The sample contains more than one DNA sequence encoding this CDR3. The chain recombines TRBV29-1 with TRBJ1-5; 8 nucleotides agree with TRBD1. Germline lookup yields CDR1 SQVTM and CDR2 ANQGSEA. The CDR3 is 13 residues long. V lost 7 bases, J lost 4 bases, and 6 bases stayed unmatched. CDR3 residues: CSAIQGVNQPQHF. CDR3 coding DNA: TGCAGCGCGATACAGGGGGTGAATCAGCCCCAGCATTTT.

The rearrangement links TRBV19 to TRBJ1-5; no clear D gene. The CDR3 is 16 residues long. Trimming took 6 bases from V and 3 from J, leaving 18 bases between them. Germline V lookup: CDR1 LNHDA, CDR2 SQIVND (reference sequence). The DNA for the CDR3 is TGTGCCAGTAGGCCCTTGCTTCTGGGCGACAATCAGCCCCAGCATTTT. Translating it yields CASRPLLLGDNQPQHF.